This T cell receptor beta chain emerged from a study of blood T cell repertoires in COVID-19. Study-level information: Acute-phase and convalescent COVID-19 samples originated in the United States, Italy and Spain.

Data came from immunoSEQ multiplex PCR; TCRdb stores just in-frame clones and leaves some out. The data show about 150,000 clones, around three quarters seen once. The germline V and J ends were trimmed by 6 bases and 0 bases, with 12 bases remaining between them. The CDR3 contains 13 residues. CDR1 is SQVTM and CDR2 is ANQGSEA in the germline V gene. Sequenced: peripheral blood. The chain joins TRBV29-1 to TRBJ2-7, with D tentatively TRBD2 (6 bases). The receptor comes from a man aged 55 to 69 with acute or convalescent COVID-19. In DNA form, the CDR3 reads TGCAGCGTACTAGCCCCAAGCTCCTACGAGCAGTACTTC. Translation gives CSVLAPSSYEQYF.